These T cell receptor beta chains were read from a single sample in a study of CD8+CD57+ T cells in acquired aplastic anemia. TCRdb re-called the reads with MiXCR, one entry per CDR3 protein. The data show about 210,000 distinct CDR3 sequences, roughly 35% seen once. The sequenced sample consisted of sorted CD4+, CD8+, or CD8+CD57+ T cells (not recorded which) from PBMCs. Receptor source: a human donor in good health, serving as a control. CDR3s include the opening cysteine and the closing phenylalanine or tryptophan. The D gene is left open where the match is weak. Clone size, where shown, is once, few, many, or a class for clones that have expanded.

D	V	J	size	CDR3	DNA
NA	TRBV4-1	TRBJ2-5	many	CASSRGAQETQYF	TGCGCCAGCAGTAGAGGGGCTCAAGAGACCCAGTACTTC
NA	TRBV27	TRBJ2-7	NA	CASRRDGFDEQYF	TGTGCCAGCAGACGGGACGGTTTCGACGAGCAGTACTTC
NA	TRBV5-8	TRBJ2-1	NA	CASSLSYSYNEQFF	TGTGCCAGCAGCTTGTCCTATTCCTACAATGAGCAGTTCTTC
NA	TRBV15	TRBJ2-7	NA	CATGRGGGTYEQYF	TGCGCCACCGGCAGGGGGGGAGGGACTTACGAGCAGTACTTC
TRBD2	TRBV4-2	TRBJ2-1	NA	CASSQAGLAAKYLGDEQFF	TGTGCCAGCAGCCAGGCCGGACTAGCGGCTAAATATCTCGGCGATGAGCAGTTCTTC
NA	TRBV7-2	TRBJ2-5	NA	CASSRLQETQYF	TGTGCCAGCAGTCGACTCCAAGAGACCCAGTACTTC
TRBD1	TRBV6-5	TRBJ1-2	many	CASSYSGQVERYGYTF	TGTGCCAGCAGTTACTCGGGACAGGTAGAGCGGTATGGCTACACCTTC
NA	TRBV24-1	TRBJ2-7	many	CATSDNKYEQYF	TGTGCCACCAGTGATAACAAGTACGAGCAGTACTTC
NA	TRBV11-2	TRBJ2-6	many	CASSIPLGKNGSGANVLTF	TGTGCCAGCAGCATTCCCCTCGGGAAAAACGGATCTGGGGCCAACGTCCTGACTTTC
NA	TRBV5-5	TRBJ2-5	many	CASSDRRQGSQETQYF	TGTGCCAGCAGCGACAGGCGGCAGGGGAGCCAAGAGACCCAGTACTTC
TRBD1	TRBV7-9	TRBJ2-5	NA	CASSVGQGEQETQYF	TGTGCCAGCAGCGTGGGACAGGGCGAGCAAGAGACCCAGTACTTC
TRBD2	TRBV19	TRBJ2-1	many	CASSSGTRDYNEQFF	TGTGCCAGTAGTAGCGGGACTAGAGACTACAATGAGCAGTTCTTC
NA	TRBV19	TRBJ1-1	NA	CASSARTVNTEAFF	TGTGCCAGTAGTGCTCGGACAGTGAACACTGAAGCTTTCTTT
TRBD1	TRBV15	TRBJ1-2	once	CATSRDGTGANYGYTF	TGTGCCACCAGCAGAGATGGGACAGGAGCTAACTATGGCTACACCTTC
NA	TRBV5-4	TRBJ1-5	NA	CASSLVSDFRGSQPQHF	TGTGCCAGCAGCTTGGTATCGGATTTTAGGGGAAGTCAGCCCCAGCATTTT
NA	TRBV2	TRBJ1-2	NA	CASSDEGSGWGCTF	TGTGCCAGCAGTGACGAGGGGTCAGGGTGGGGCTGCACCTTC
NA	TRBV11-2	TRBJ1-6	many	CASSLRGGDSPLHF	TGTGCCAGCAGCTTACGGGGGGGTGATTCACCCCTCCACTTT
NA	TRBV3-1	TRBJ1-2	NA	CASSQSTNRGVLCTF	TGTGCCAGCAGCCAATCAACAAACAGAGGGGTTCTTTGCACCTTC
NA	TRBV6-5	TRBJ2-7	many	CASSYSGGSYEQYF	TGTGCCAGCAGTTACTCGGGTGGGTCCTACGAGCAGTACTTC
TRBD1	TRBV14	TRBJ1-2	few	CASSKYQGAFGGYTF	TGTGCCAGCAGCAAATATCAGGGGGCATTTGGCGGCTACACCTTC
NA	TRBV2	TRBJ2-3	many	CATWESTDTQYF	TGTGCCACCTGGGAGAGCACAGATACGCAGTATTTT
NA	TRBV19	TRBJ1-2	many	CANNKGPRLGGYTF	TGTGCCAACAACAAGGGGCCTCGGTTGGGGGGCTACACCTTC
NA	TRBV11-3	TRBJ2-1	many	CASSPREGGEQFF	TGTGCCAGCAGCCCCCGCGAGGGTGGTGAGCAGTTCTTC
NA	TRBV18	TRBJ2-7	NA	CASSPNVLGSYEQYF	TGTGCCAGCTCACCAAACGTACTGGGCTCCTACGAGCAGTACTTC
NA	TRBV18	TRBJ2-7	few	CASSPPSRYEQYF	TGTGCCAGCTCACCACCTAGCAGGTACGAGCAGTACTTC
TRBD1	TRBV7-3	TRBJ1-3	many	CASSRQGAGDTIYF	TGTGCCAGCAGCCGACAGGGGGCCGGAGACACCATATATTTT
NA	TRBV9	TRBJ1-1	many	CASSVYMNTEAFF	TGTGCCAGCAGCGTATACATGAACACTGAAGCTTTCTTT
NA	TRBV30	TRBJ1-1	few	CAWSYRDRNTEAFF	TGTGCCTGGAGTTACCGGGACCGCAACACTGAAGCTTTCTTT
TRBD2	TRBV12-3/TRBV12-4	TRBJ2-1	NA	CASSLLRTSGRAGNEQFF	TGTGCCAGCAGTTTATTAAGGACTAGCGGGAGGGCCGGGAATGAGCAGTTCTTC
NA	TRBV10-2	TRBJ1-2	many	CASRPDTNYGYTF	TGCGCCAGCAGACCCGATACTAACTATGGCTACACCTTC
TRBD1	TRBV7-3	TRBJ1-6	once	CASSQDLTGNSPLHF	TGTGCCAGCAGCCAGGACCTGACAGGGAATTCACCCCTCCACTTT
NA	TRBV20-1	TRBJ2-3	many	CSAGPPDTQYF	TGCAGTGCCGGACCCCCGGATACGCAGTATTTT
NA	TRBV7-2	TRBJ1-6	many	CASSKDKSLPLHF	TGTGCCAGCAGCAAAGATAAGTCTCTACCCCTCCACTTT
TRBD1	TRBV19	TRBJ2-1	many	CASKVDSGTGPDNEQFF	TGTGCCAGTAAGGTCGATTCCGGGACAGGTCCTGACAATGAGCAGTTCTTC
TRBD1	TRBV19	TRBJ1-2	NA	CASSIGTGPYGYTF	TGTGCCAGTAGTATAGGGACAGGGCCCTATGGCTACACCTTC
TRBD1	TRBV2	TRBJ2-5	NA	CASRGTGLQETQYF	TGTGCCAGCAGGGGGACAGGGCTACAAGAGACCCAGTACTTC
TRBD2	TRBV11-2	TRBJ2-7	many	CASSSRTSGITYEQYF	TGTGCCAGCAGCTCCAGGACTAGCGGGATAACCTACGAGCAGTACTTC
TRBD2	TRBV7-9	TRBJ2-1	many	CASSKRGPGNEQFF	TGTGCCAGCAGCAAGCGGGGTCCGGGCAATGAGCAGTTCTTC
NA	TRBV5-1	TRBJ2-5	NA	CASSPDSRGQETQYF	TGCGCCAGCAGCCCGGACAGCCGGGGACAAGAGACCCAGTACTTC
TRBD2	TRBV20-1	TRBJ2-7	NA	CSGLAGGRYEQYF	TGCAGTGGACTAGCGGGGGGACGCTACGAGCAGTACTTC
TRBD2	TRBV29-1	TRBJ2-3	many	CSVGFGTSVTDTQYF	TGCAGCGTTGGCTTTGGGACTAGCGTCACAGATACGCAGTATTTT
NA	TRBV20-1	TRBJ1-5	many	CSAIGDRNQPQHF	TGCAGTGCTATCGGGGACCGCAATCAGCCCCAGCATTTT
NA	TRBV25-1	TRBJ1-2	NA	CASSDRGNYGYTF	TGTGCCAGCAGTGATAGAGGGAACTATGGCTACACCTTC
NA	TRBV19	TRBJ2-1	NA	CASSIRAGTYNEQFF	TGTGCCAGTAGTATTCGCGCGGGAACCTACAATGAGCAGTTCTTC
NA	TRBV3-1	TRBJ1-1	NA	CASSQVSSDRAFF	TGTGCCAGCAGCCAAGTCTCCTCCGACCGAGCTTTCTTT
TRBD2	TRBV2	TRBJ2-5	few	CASSGGLAGGPETQYF	TGTGCCAGCAGTGGTGGACTAGCGGGGGGGCCAGAGACCCAGTACTTC
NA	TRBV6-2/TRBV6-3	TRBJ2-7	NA	CTSSRTGGSYEQYF	TGTACCAGCAGTCGGACGGGTGGGTCCTACGAGCAGTACTTC
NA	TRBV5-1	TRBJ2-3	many	CASSLLAGGTDTQYF	TGCGCCAGCAGCTTGCTCGCGGGTGGCACAGATACGCAGTATTTT